These 9 T cell receptor beta chains originate from one sample sequenced in a study of T cell responses to AZD1222 COVID-19 vaccine. The table came from immunoSEQ multiplex PCR; TCRdb's copy has only in-frame clones and leaves some out. The table has around 140,000 clones, 70% to 90% seen once; the top ten hold less than 9.5%. The sequencing here drew on peripheral blood, taken 28 days after the second dose of the MenACWY control vaccine. Source of these receptors: an adult who received the MenACWY meningococcal vaccine as a control.

The V and J genes are TRBV21-1 and TRBJ2-7; the table's D call of TRBD1 was not tested on the DNA. TRBV21-1 is shown as a pseudogene. The length of the CDR3 is 15 residues. CDR3 coding DNA: TGTGCCAGCAGCAAAAAGGGGGAGCGAAAGGCCGAGCAGTACTTC. Protein sequence: CASSKKGERKAEQYF.

V usage is TRBV27 and J usage is TRBJ1-2; no clear D gene. The CDR3 covers 15 residues. CDR1 and CDR2 from the germline V gene are MNHEY and SMNVEV (reference sequence). The V end was cut by 5 bases, the J end by 0 bases, with 13 bases between. The CDR3: CASSVNRLANYGYTF. In DNA form, the CDR3 reads TGTGCCAGCAGTGTAAACCGTCTTGCTAACTATGGCTACACCTTC.

This clone came up once. The J gene is TRBJ2-7, the V gene TRBV6-5; 8 bases match TRBD1. CDR3 length: 16 amino acids. Germline V gene lookup returns CDR1 MNHEY and CDR2 SVGAGI. The V and J ends lost 2 bases and 0 bases, in that order; junction bases with no gene match: 6. This CDR3 is CASSYGFGTGSYEQYF. The CDR3 DNA reads as TGTGCCAGCAGTTACGGATTTGGGACAGGCTCCTACGAGCAGTACTTC.

The chain employs TRBV10-3 and TRBJ1-2; D gene unclear. V was pared by 2 bases and J by 2 bases, with 6 bases between. Germline lookup yields CDR1 ENHRY and CDR2 SYGVKD. CDR3 length equals 13 residues. The CDR3 is CAISENGNYGYTF. The CDR3 nucleotides are TGTGCCATCAGTGAGAACGGAAACTATGGCTACACCTTC.

The chain links TRBV28 to TRBJ1-1; D is unclear. Deletions cut 6 bases from V and 7 bases from J, with 9 bases between. There are 11 residues in the CDR3. Germline values: CDR1 MDHEN, CDR2 SYDVKM. In DNA, the CDR3 is TGTGCCAGCAGAGGACCAGGTGAAGCTTTCTTT. Residues: CASRGPGEAFF.

V and J are TRBV5-5 and TRBJ1-3; D is ambiguous. Germline V gives CDR1 SGHKS, CDR2 YYEKEE (reference sequence). V lost 0 bases and J lost 7, with 5 bases in between. The CDR3 is 12 amino acids. DNA of the CDR3: TGTGCCAGCAGCTTGGCCACTAACACCATATATTTT. Encoded protein: CASSLATNTIYF.

The sample holds a few counts of this clone. This chain uses TRBV30 with TRBJ1-2; the match to TRBD1 covers 7 bases. CDR1 is GTSNPN and CDR2 is SVGIG in the germline V gene (reference sequence). J lost 3 bases, V lost 2 bases, and 6 bases had no gene match. This CDR3 region has 14 residues. The CDR3 loop reads CAWSSPGQHYGYTF. The CDR3 DNA sequence: TGTGCCTGGAGTTCGCCGGGACAGCACTATGGCTACACCTTC.

V is TRBV29-1 and J is TRBJ2-7; 14 bases map to TRBD2. The germline CDR1 and CDR2 sequences are SQVTM and ANQGSEA. There are 17 residues in the CDR3. V shed 4 bases, J shed 0 bases, and the junction held 8 bases outside the gene matches. CDR3 sequence reads: CSVVGGLAGEGSYEQYF. For the CDR3, the DNA is TGCAGCGTTGTGGGGGGACTAGCGGGAGAGGGCTCCTACGAGCAGTACTTC.

This clone was recorded a few times. The rearrangement uses TRBV19 and TRBJ1-3, with 9 bases identical to TRBD1. The CDR3 runs to 17 residues. The V and J ends lost 4 bases and 0 bases, in that order; junction bases with no gene match: 7. Germline CDR1 LNHDA, CDR2 SQIVND (reference sequence). Written as DNA, the CDR3 is TGTGCCAGTAGTAACCCCCCGACAGGGGGCTCTGGAAACACCATATATTTT. Its protein product is CASSNPPTGGSGNTIYF.